A selection of T cell receptor beta chains follows, all from one sample in a study of T cell responses to AZD1222 COVID-19 vaccine. This table comes from immunoSEQ multiplex PCR, and its TCRdb copy is limited to in-frame clones, with some not included. The table lists 110,000 to 150,000 clones, 93% of them singletons. Material: peripheral blood, obtained on day 0 of AZD1222 vaccination. These TCRs come from an adult in good health. CDR3s include the opening cysteine and the closing phenylalanine or tryptophan. The D gene is left open where the match is weak. A clone size is listed for some rows: how often the clone was seen (once, few, many), or a class if it is expanded.

clone size	D gene	J gene	V gene	CDR3 protein	CDR3 DNA
-	-	TRBJ2-7	TRBV5-1	CASSSGPEQYF	TGCGCCAGCAGCTCGGGACCAGAGCAGTACTTC
-	-	TRBJ1-2	TRBV28	CASSPPYYGYTF	TGTGCCAGCAGTCCCCCTTACTATGGCTACACCTTC
-	-	TRBJ2-1	TRBV12-3/TRBV12-4	CASSLGVGNEQFF	TGTGCCAGCAGTTTAGGTGTCGGGAATGAGCAGTTCTTC
-	TRBD2	TRBJ2-3	TRBV29-1	CSVEGLAAHTDTQYF	TGCAGCGTTGAAGGTCTAGCGGCCCACACAGATACGCAGTATTTT
-	TRBD2	TRBJ2-7	TRBV19	CASRETSVSYEQYF	TGTGCCAGTAGAGAGACTAGCGTCTCCTACGAGCAGTACTTC
-	-	TRBJ1-1	TRBV6-1	CASSEDREGTEAFF	TGTGCCAGCAGTGAAGACAGGGAAGGCACTGAAGCTTTCTTT
-	TRBD1	TRBJ2-5	TRBV28	CASSLTGLQGQETQYF	TGTGCCAGCAGTCTTACCGGCTTACAGGGGCAAGAGACCCAGTACTTC
-	-	TRBJ2-1	TRBV13	CASSFRGPVGYNEQFF	TGTGCCAGCAGCTTTCGGGGCCCGGTGGGGTACAATGAGCAGTTCTTC
-	TRBD2	TRBJ2-7	TRBV3-1/TRBV3-2	CASSQVRFRESGTEQYF	TGTGCCAGCAGCCAAGTTCGTTTCCGGGAAAGCGGGACCGAGCAGTACTTC
-	-	TRBJ2-1	TRBV13	CASSLRSYNEQFF	TGTGCCAGCAGCCTTCGCTCCTACAATGAGCAGTTCTTC
few	-	TRBJ2-5	TRBV19	CASSETAVLEETQYF	TGTGCCAGTAGCGAAACAGCGGTGTTAGAAGAGACCCAGTACTTC
-	TRBD1	TRBJ2-2	TRBV9	CASSGQGTTGELFF	TGTGCCAGCAGCGGACAGGGGACCACCGGGGAGCTGTTTTTT
-	TRBD2	TRBJ2-2	TRBV4-1	CASSQAGLAGGTGELFF	TGCGCCAGCAGCCAAGCAGGACTAGCGGGTGGTACCGGGGAGCTGTTTTTT
-	-	TRBJ2-4	TRBV10-3	CAISESPPSWEAKNIQYF	TGTGCCATCAGTGAGTCCCCCCCTTCGTGGGAGGCCAAAAACATTCAGTACTTC
-	-	TRBJ1-2	TRBV6-1	CASSEAWGTYGYTF	TGTGCCAGCAGTGAAGCGTGGGGTACCTATGGCTACACCTTC
-	-	TRBJ2-7	TRBV10-3	CAISDSESYEQYF	TGTGCCATCAGTGACTCCGAATCCTACGAGCAGTACTTC
-	TRBD2	TRBJ2-1	TRBV10-3	CAISPGLAGVNEQFF	TGTGCCATCAGCCCGGGACTAGCGGGAGTCAATGAGCAGTTCTTC
-	-	TRBJ2-4	TRBV15	CATSRGLQGAKNIQYF	TGTGCCACCAGCAGAGGTCTACAGGGAGCCAAAAACATTCAGTACTTC
-	-	TRBJ1-1	TRBV5-1	CASSLGTGLEAFF	TGCGCCAGCAGCTTGGGTACAGGGCTTGAAGCTTTCTTT
-	-	TRBJ2-1	TRBV4-1	CASSQDTGSGEQFF	TGCGCCAGCAGCCAAGATACAGGGTCCGGTGAGCAGTTCTTC
-	-	TRBJ1-4	TRBV7-8	CASSLGGAPIEKLFF	TGTGCCAGCAGCTTAGGAGGGGCACCTATTGAAAAACTGTTTTTT
-	TRBD1	TRBJ1-6	TRBV6-6	CASSYVGTEDGGALHF	TGTGCCAGCAGTTACGTGGGGACAGAGGACGGGGGGGCCCTCCACTTT
-	-	TRBJ1-2	TRBV19	CASSIVGSYGYTF	TGTGCCAGTAGTATAGTGGGCTCCTATGGCTACACCTTC
-	-	TRBJ1-1	TRBV28	CASSLDIEAFF	TGTGCCAGCAGTTTGGACATAGAAGCTTTCTTT
-	TRBD1	TRBJ1-1	TRBV12-3/TRBV12-4	CASSRGLNTEAFF	TGTGCCAGCAGCAGGGGGCTGAACACTGAAGCTTTCTTT
-	-	TRBJ1-5	TRBV18	CASSPGRYSNQPQHF	TGTGCCAGCTCACCGGGTCGGTATAGCAATCAGCCCCAGCATTTT
-	-	TRBJ2-7	TRBV3-1/TRBV3-2	CASSQGLGTYEQYF	TGTGCCAGCAGCCAAGGACTAGGTACCTACGAGCAGTACTTC
-	-	TRBJ1-1	TRBV7-9	CASSLGGGKAFF	TGTGCCAGCAGCTTAGGAGGAGGGAAAGCTTTCTTT